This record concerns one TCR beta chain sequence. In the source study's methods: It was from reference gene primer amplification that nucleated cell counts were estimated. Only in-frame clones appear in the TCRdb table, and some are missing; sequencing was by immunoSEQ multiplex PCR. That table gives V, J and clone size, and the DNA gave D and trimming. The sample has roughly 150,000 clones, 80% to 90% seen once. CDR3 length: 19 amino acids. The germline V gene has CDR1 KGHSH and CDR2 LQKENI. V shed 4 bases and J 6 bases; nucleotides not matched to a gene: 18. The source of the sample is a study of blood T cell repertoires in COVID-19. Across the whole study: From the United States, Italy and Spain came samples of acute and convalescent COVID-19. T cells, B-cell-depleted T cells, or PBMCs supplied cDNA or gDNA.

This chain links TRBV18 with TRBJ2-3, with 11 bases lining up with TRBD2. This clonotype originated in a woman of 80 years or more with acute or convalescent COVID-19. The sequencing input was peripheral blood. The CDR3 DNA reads TGTGCCAGCTCACGAGAAGTAATAGCGGGAGGGCCGATGTTTGATACGCAGTATTTT. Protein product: CASSREVIAGGPMFDTQYF.